The following is a TCR beta chain sequence with its context. Its specificity is not known. The data were taken from a study of shared clonotypes between healthy human individuals. Points from the study as a whole: In this cohort, only blood was sampled, and tissue repertoires likely differ.

Clones were read by immunoSEQ multiplex PCR, and TCRdb kept only the in-frame ones, dropping some. The sample lists a few million clones; over 85% were seen once. V gave up 2 bases and J gave up 15 bases, with 26 bases separating them. The CDR3 sequence is 16 residues long. The germline V gene has CDR1 MGHDK and CDR2 SYGVNS. Sequenced input: naive CD4+ T cells sorted from blood. Subset here: CD45RA+ positively selected. The TCR was taken from a man between 18 and 35 years old in good health. V and J are TRBV25-1 and TRBJ1-3, with D perhaps TRBD1 (6 bases). CDR3 protein: CASSERLQGETPSSYF. CDR3 in DNA: TGTGCCAGCAGTGAACGGTTACAGGGAGAAACCCCATCCTCATATTTT. Full variable domain (missing parts from reference TRBV25-1 and TRBJ1-3): EADIYQTPRYLVIGTGKKITLECSQTMGHDKMYWYQQDPGMELHLIHYSYGVNSTEKGDLSSESTVSRIRTEHFPLTLESARPSHTSQYLCASSERLQGETPSSYFGEGSWLTVV.